This TCR beta chain came from a study of T cell responses to AZD1222 COVID-19 vaccine. This CDR3 region has 14 residues. Germline V CDR1 and CDR2: SGHVS, FQNEAQ. V shed 1 base and J shed 8 bases, with 11 bases lying between them. For this clone: The antigen is undetermined.

Findings and limits, study-wide: Nearly half of unique spike-specific TCRs reportedly avoided B.1.351 and B.1.1.7 mutated regions.

Profiling relied on immunoSEQ multiplex PCR, and the TCRdb table lists in-frame clones only, not all of them. In the table there are fewer than 150,000 clones, roughly 91% of which are singletons. The sequence was collected from an adult who received the AZD1222 COVID-19 vaccine. Sequencing used peripheral blood, obtained 28 days after the second AZD1222 dose. The rearrangement joins TRBV7-8 to TRBJ2-2; D call uncertain. CDR3 amino acids: CASSLDVSEGELFF. CDR3 DNA sequence: TGTGCCAGCAGCTTAGATGTCTCGGAAGGGGAGCTGTTTTTT.